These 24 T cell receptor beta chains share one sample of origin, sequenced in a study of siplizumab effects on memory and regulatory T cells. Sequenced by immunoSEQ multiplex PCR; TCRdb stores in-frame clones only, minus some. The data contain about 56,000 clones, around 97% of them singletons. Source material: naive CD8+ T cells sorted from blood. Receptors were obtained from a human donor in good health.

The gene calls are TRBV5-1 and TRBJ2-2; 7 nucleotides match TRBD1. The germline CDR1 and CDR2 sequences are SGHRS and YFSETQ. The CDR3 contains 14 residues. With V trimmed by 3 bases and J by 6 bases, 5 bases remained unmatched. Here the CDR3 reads CASSWTGPPGELFF. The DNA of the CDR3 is TGCGCCAGCAGCTGGACAGGCCCTCCCGGGGAGCTGTTTTTT.

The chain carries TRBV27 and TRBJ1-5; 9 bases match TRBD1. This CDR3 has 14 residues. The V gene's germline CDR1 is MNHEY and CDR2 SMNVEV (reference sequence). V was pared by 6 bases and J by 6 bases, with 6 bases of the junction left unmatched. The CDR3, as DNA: TGTGCCAGCAGACCCGGGACAGGGACTCAGCCCCAGCATTTT. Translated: CASRPGTGTQPQHF.

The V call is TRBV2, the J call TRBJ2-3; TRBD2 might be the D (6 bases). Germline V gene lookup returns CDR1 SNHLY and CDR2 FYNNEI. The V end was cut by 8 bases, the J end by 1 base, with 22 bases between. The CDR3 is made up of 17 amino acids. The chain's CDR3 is CASYLVGGRGGTDTQYF. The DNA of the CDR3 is TGTGCCAGCTACCTTGTCGGGGGAAGGGGTGGCACAGATACGCAGTATTTT. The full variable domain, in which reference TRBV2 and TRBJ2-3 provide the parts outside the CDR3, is EPEVTQTPSHQVTQMGQEVILRCVPISNHLYFYWYRQILGQKVEFLVSFYNNEISEKSEIFDDQFSVERPDGSNFTLKIRSTKLEDSAMYFCASYLVGGRGGTDTQYFGPGTRLTVL.

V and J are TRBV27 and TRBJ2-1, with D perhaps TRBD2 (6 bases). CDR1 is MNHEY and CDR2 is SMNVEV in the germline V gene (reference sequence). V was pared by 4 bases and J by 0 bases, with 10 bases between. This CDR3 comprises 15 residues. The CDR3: CASSSGTFSYNEQFF. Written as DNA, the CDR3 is TGTGCCAGCAGTTCCGGGACTTTCTCCTACAATGAGCAGTTCTTC.

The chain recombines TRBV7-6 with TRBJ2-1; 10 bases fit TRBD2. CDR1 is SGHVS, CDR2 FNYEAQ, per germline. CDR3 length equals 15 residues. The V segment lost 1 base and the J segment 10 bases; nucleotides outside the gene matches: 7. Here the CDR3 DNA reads TGTGCCAGCAGCTTAGTTCTAGCGGGAGAGGACGAGCAGTTCTTC. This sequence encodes CASSLVLAGEDEQFF.

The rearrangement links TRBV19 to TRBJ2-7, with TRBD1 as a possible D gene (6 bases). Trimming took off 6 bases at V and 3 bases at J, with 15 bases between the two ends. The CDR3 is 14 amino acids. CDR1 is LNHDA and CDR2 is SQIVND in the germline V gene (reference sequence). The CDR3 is CASSFRDTVYEQYF. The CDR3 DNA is TGTGCCAGTAGCTTCCGGGACACTGTCTACGAGCAGTACTTC.

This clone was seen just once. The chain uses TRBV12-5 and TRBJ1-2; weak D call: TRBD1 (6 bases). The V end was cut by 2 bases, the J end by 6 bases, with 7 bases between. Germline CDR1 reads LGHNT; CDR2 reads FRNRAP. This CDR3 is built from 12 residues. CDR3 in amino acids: CASGLYRDGYTF. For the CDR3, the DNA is TGTGCTAGTGGTTTGTACAGGGATGGCTACACCTTC.

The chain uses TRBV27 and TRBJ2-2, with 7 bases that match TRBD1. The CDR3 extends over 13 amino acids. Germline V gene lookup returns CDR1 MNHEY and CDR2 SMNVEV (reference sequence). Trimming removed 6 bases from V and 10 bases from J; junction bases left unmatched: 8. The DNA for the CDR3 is TGTGCCAGCAGAAGGGGGCAGGTATCGGAGCTGTTTTTT. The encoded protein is CASRRGQVSELFF.

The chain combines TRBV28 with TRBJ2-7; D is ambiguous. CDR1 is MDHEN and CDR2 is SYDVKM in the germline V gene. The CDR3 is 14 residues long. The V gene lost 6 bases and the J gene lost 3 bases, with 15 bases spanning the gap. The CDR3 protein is CASRGNTGFYEQYF. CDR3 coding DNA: TGTGCCAGCAGGGGAAACACTGGCTTCTACGAGCAGTACTTC.

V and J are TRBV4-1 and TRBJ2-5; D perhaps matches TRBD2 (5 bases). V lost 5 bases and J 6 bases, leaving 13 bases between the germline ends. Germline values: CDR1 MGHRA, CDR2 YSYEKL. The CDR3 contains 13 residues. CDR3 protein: CASSAAAGKTQYF. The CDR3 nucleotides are TGCGCCAGCAGCGCAGCGGCAGGAAAGACCCAGTACTTC.

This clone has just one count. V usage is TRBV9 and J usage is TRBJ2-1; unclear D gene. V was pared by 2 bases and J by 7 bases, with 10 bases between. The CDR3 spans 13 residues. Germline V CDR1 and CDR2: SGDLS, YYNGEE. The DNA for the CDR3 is TGTGCCAGCAGCGTCCCCGTGAGTAATGAGCAGTTCTTC. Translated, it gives CASSVPVSNEQFF.

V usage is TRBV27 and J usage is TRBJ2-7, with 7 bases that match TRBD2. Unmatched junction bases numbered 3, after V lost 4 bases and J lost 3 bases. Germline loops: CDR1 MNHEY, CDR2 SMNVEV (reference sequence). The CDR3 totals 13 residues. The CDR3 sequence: CASSWGLFYEQYF. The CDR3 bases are TGTGCCAGCAGTTGGGGACTATTCTACGAGCAGTACTTC.

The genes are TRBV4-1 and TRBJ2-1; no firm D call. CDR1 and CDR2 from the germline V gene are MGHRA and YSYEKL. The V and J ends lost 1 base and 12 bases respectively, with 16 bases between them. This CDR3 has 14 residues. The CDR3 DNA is TGCGCCAGCAGCCAAGGAGTTCAGAATGCTGGGCAGTTCTTC. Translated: CASSQGVQNAGQFF.

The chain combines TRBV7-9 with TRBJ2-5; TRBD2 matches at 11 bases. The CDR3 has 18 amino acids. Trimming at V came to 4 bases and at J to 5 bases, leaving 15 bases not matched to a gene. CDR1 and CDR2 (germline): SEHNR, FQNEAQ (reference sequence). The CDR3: CASSSNELLAGAVETQYF. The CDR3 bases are TGTGCCAGCAGCTCTAACGAACTACTAGCGGGAGCTGTGGAGACCCAGTACTTC.

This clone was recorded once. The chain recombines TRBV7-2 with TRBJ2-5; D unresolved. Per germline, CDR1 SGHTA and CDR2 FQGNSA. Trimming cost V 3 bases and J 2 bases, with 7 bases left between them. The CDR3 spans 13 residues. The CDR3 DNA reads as TGTGCCAGCAGCTTCCCCGCTCAAGAGACCCAGTACTTC. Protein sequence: CASSFPAQETQYF.

The CDR3 region is CASSPPGGRVNEQFF. The CDR3, as DNA: TGTGCCAGCTCACCACCGGGAGGGAGGGTCAATGAGCAGTTCTTC. The chain couples TRBV18 to TRBJ2-1, with 7 nucleotides matching TRBD2. The CDR3 sequence is 15 residues long. Trimming took 0 bases from V and 6 from J; bases not matched to a gene: 5. The V gene's germline CDR1 is KGHSH and CDR2 LQKENI.

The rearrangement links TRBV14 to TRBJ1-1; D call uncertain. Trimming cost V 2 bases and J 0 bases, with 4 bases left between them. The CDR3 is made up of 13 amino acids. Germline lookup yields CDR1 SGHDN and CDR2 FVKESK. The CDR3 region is CASSQLMNTEAFF. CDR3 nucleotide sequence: TGTGCCAGCAGCCAACTCATGAACACTGAAGCTTTCTTT.

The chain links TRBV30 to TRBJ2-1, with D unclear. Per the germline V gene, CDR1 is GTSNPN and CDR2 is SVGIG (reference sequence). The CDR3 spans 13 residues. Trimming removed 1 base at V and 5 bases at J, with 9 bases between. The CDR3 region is CAWSGADNNEQFF. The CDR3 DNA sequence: TGTGCCTGGAGTGGGGCCGACAACAATGAGCAGTTCTTC.

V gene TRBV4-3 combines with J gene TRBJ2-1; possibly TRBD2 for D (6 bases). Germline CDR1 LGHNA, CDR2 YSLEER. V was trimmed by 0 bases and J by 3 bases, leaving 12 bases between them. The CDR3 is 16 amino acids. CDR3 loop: CASSQEGGTLYNEQFF. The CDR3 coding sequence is TGCGCCAGCAGCCAAGAGGGCGGGACGCTCTACAATGAGCAGTTCTTC.

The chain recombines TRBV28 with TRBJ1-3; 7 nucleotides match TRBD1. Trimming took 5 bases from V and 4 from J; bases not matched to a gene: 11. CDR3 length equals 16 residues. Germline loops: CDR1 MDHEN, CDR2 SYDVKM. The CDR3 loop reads CASSLTGTEPGNTIYF. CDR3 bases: TGTGCCAGCAGTCTCACCGGGACAGAGCCAGGAAACACCATATATTTT.

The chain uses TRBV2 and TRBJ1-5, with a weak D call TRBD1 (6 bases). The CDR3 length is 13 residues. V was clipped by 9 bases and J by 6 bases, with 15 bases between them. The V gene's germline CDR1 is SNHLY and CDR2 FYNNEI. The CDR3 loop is CARAKQGFQPQHF. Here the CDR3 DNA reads TGTGCCAGGGCCAAACAGGGTTTTCAGCCCCAGCATTTT.

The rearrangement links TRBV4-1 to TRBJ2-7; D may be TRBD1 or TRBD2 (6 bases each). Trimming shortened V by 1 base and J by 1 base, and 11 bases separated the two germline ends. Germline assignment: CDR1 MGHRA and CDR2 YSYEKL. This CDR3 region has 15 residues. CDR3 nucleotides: TGCGCCAGCAGCCAAGGGCGGGACAAGTCCTACGAGCAGTACTTC. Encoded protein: CASSQGRDKSYEQYF.

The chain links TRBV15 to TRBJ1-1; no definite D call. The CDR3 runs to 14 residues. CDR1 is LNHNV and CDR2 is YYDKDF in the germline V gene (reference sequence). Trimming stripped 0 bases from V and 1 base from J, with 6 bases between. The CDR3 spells CATSRDPENTEAFF. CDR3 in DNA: TGTGCCACCAGCAGAGATCCGGAGAACACTGAAGCTTTCTTT.

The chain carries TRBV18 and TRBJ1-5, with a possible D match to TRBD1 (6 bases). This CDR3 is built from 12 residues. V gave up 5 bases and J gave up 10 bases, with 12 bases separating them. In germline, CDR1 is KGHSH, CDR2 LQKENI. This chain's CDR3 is CASSTGSLPQHF. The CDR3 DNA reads TGTGCCAGCTCAACAGGGTCGCTCCCCCAGCATTTT.